What follows describes a single T cell receptor (beta chain). Clones were read by immunoSEQ multiplex PCR, and TCRdb kept only the in-frame ones, dropping some. Of tens of thousands of clones in the sample, about 80% are singletons; the top ten hold 22%. This sample was included in a study of control samples from healthy donors and cancer patients. V was clipped by 5 bases and J by 1 base, with 11 bases between them. CDR1 and CDR2 from the germline V gene are LNHDA and SQIVND (reference sequence). This CDR3 contains 14 residues. The origin of this receptor is a man aged 55-75 years with head and neck cancer. V gene TRBV19 combines with J gene TRBJ1-1, with TRBD1 as a possible D gene (6 bases). Material: PBMCs. The CDR3 loop reads CASSAQGRNTEAFF. CDR3 nucleotides: TGTGCCAGTAGTGCGCAGGGGAGGAACACTGAAGCTTTCTTT.